This T cell receptor (beta chain) originates from a study of shared clonotypes between healthy human individuals. Looked up from germline, CDR1 is MDHEN and CDR2 is SYDVKM. This CDR3 contains 16 residues. J gave up 2 bases and V 6 bases, and 9 bases lay outside the gene matches. TCRdb's copy holds only in-frame clones and misses some; the assay was immunoSEQ multiplex PCR. The table records about 990,000 clones, approximately 78% of them present only once. The TCR sequence derives from a young man in good health. Some clones in this sample may be carry-over from other donors' samples. The sequencing sample was made of memory CD4+ T cells from PBMCs. Subset defined: CD45RA-negative fraction. This rearrangement joins TRBV28 to TRBJ1-5, with TRBD1 matching 8 bases. The CDR3 protein is CASRQGGWVGNQPQHF. CDR3 nucleotides: TGTGCCAGCAGACAGGGGGGTTGGGTTGGCAATCAGCCCCAGCATTTT.